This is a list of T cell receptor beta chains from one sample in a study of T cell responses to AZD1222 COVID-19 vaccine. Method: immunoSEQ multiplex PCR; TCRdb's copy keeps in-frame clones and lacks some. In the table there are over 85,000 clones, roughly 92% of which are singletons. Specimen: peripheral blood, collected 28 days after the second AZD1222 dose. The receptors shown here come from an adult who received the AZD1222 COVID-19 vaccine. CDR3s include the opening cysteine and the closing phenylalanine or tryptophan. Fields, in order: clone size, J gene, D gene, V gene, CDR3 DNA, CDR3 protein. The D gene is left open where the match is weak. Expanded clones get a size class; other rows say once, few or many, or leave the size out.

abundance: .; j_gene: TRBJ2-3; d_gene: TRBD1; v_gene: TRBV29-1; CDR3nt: TGCAGCGTTGACCCGACAGGGGTGTATTTT; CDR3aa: CSVDPTGVYF
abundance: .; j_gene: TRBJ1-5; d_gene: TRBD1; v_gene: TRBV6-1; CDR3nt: TGTGCCAGCAGTGACAGGGGGCCCAATCAGCCCCAGCATTTT; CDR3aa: CASSDRGPNQPQHF
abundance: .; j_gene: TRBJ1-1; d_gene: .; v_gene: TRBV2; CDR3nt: TGTGCCACCGGAAGGACAATGAACACTGAAGCTTTCTTT; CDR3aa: CATGRTMNTEAFF
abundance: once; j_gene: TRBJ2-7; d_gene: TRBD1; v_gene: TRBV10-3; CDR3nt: TGTGCCATCAGGGGGACAGGTTACGAGCAGTACTTC; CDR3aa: CAIRGTGYEQYF
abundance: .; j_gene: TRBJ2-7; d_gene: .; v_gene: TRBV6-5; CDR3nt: TGTGCCAGCAGCCGATTTGGGTCCTACGAGCAGTACTTC; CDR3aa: CASSRFGSYEQYF
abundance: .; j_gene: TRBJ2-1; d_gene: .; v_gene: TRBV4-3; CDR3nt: TGCGCCAGCAGCCATGGACGAGAAGGAGGAAATGAGCAGTTCTTC; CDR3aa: CASSHGREGGNEQFF
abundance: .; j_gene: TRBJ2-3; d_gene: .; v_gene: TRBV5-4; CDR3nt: TGTGCCAGCAGCTTGGGGGTTTGGAGCACAGATACGCAGTATTTT; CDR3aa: CASSLGVWSTDTQYF
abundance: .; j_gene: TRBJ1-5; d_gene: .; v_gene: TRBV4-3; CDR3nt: TGCGCCAGCAGCATGAGCAGGGGAAGTAGTCAGCCCCAGCATTTT; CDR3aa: CASSMSRGSSQPQHF
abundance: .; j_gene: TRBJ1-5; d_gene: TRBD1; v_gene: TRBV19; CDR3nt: TGTGCCAGTAGTAGAATGACAGGGGTGAGACAGCCCCAGCATTTT; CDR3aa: CASSRMTGVRQPQHF
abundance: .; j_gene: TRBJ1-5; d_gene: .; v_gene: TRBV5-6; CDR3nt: TGTGCCAGCAGCTTATTAGGGTCCGGCAATCAGCCCCAGCATTTT; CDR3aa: CASSLLGSGNQPQHF
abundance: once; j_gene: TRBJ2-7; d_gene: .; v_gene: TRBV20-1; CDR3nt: TGCAGTGCTAGTCTCAACTCCTACGAGCAGTACTTC; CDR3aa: CSASLNSYEQYF
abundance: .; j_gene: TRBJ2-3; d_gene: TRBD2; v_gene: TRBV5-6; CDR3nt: TGTGCCAGCAGCTTAACTAGCGGGGCCGCGAGAGATACGCAGTATTTT; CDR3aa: CASSLTSGAARDTQYF
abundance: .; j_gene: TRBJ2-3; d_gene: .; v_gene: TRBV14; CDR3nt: TGTGCCAGCAGCCAAGAAAGAAGCCTGGATACGCAGTATTTT; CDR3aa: CASSQERSLDTQYF
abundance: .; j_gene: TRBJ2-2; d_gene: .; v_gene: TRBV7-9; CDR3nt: TGTGCCAGCAGCCTAGCCAGGACCGGGGAGCTGTTTTTT; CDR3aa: CASSLARTGELFF
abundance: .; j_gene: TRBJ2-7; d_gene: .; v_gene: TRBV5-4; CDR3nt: TGTGCCAGCAGCGGGGGAGCAGATAGCTCCTACGAGCAGTACTTC; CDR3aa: CASSGGADSSYEQYF
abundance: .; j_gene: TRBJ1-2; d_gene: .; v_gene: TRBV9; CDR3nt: TGTGCCAGCAGCGTAACTTCGGGGGTCGGGGGTGGCTACACCTTC; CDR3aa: CASSVTSGVGGGYTF
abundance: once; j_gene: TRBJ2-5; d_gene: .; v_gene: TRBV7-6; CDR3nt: TGTGCCAGCAGCTTTACCGGGGGGCAGAGTGAGACCCAGTACTTC; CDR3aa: CASSFTGGQSETQYF
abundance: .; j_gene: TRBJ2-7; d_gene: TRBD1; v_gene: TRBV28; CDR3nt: TGTGCCAGCAGTTTACAAAGCGACAGGGGGCAGTACTTC; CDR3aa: CASSLQSDRGQYF
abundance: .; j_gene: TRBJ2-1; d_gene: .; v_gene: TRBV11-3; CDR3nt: TGTGCCAGCAGCTTAGGGGCTAGCCATGAGCAGTTCTTC; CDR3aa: CASSLGASHEQFF
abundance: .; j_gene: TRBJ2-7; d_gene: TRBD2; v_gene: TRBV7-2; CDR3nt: TGTGCCAGCAGCCCCTCCGGGGGGGCAACCTACGAGCAGTACTTC; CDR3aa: CASSPSGGATYEQYF
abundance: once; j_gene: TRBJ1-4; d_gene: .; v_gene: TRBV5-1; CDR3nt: TGCGCCAGCACCCCCGGGTCCGGGGCTACTAATGAAAAACTGTTTTTT; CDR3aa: CASTPGSGATNEKLFF
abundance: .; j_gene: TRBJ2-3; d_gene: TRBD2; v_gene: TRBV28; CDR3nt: TGTGCCAGCAGTTTAGAGCGGGGGGGTACAGATACGCAGTATTTT; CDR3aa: CASSLERGGTDTQYF
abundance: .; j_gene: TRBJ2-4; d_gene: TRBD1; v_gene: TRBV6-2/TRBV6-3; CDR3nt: TGTGCCAGCAGTTACGACAGGGCGAAGGCCAAAAACATTCAGTACTTC; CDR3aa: CASSYDRAKAKNIQYF
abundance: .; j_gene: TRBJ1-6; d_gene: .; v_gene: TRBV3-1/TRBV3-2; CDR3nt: TGTGCCAGCAGCCAAGATTACAGATCCTATAATTCACCCCTCCACTTT; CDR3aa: CASSQDYRSYNSPLHF
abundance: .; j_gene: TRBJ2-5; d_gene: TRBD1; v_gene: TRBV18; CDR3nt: TGTGCCAGCTCCATTATGATGGACAGGGGGGAGACCCAGTACTTC; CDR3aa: CASSIMMDRGETQYF
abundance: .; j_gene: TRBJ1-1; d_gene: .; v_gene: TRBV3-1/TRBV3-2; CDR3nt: TGTGCCAGCAGCCAAGGTATGGACGGGGACACTGAAGCTTTCTTT; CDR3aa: CASSQGMDGDTEAFF
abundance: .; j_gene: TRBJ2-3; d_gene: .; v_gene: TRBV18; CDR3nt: TGTGCCAGCTCACGGGGCGACAGCGGCACAGATACGCAGTATTTT; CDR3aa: CASSRGDSGTDTQYF
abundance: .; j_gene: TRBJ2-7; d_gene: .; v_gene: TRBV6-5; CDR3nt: TGTGCCAGCAGTCGCGACAATACCTACGAGCAGTACTTC; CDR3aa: CASSRDNTYEQYF
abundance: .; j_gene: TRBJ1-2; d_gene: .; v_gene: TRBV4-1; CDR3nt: TGCGCCAGCAGCCAAGGGACGGTGGAGGGCTACACCTTC; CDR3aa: CASSQGTVEGYTF